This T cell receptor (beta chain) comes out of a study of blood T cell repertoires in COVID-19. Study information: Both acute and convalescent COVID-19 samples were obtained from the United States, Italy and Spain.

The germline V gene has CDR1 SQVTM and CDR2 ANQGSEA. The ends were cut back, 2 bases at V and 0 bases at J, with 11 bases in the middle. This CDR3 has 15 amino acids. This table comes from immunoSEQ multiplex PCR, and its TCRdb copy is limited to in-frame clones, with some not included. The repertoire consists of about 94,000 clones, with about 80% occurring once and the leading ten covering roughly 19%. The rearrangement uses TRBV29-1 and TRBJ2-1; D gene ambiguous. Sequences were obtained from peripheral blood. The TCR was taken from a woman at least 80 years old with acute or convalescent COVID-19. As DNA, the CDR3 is TGCAGCGTTGAATTAGCCAGAAGCTCCTACAATGAGCAGTTCTTC. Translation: CSVELARSSYNEQFF.